This T cell receptor beta chain was sequenced during a study of human T cells and chemical hapten exposure. Study-wide background: Largely, small differences in pooled library volume made per-sample TCR yields vary.

As to this clonotype: Its matching antigen is unknown.

The CDR3 is 13 amino acids. V trimming: 6 bases; J trimming: 1 base; junction bases outside the gene matches: 2. Germline CDR1 reads DFQATT; CDR2 reads SNEGSKA (reference sequence). Study-level findings and limits: Sensitizing to DPC left TCRs with a frequency above 1 in 1000 unaltered.

Each cDNA molecule in the library carried unique molecular identifiers. Via MiXCR, TCRdb re-called the RACE reads, giving one row per CDR3 protein. The sample holds hundreds of thousands of distinct CDR3 sequences; nearly 6.5% are singletons and the top ten take around 6%. Time point defined: patch test 2, 6 weeks after DPC sensitization. Treatment meaning: therapeutic diphenylcyclopropenone sensitization with weekly scalp DPC. The sequence was obtained from a woman in her late teens or twenties with alopecia areata. Some clones in this sample may be carry-over from other donors' samples. V gene TRBV20-1 combines with J gene TRBJ1-5, with TRBD1 identical over 8 bases. The sequenced sample was whole blood, obtained in connection with sensitization to the hapten diphenylcyclopropenone (DPC). The CDR3 loop is CSADRDSNQPQHF. The DNA of the CDR3 is TGCAGTGCGGACAGGGACAGCAATCAGCCCCAGCATTTT.